This paragraph reports one T cell receptor (beta chain). This clonotype occurred many times. What this receptor recognizes is not known. Base qualities are not recorded, but no much larger clone differs from it by a single base. This record comes from a study of Graves' ophthalmopathy and Graves' hyperthyroidism (dated by TCRdb to the late 2010s). Background on the whole study: Peripheral blood was collected at initial diagnosis, prior to any treatment. To tell Graves' ophthalmopathy apart from Graves' hyperthyroidism, and to predict which patients would progress to ophthalmopathy, the study relied on TCR beta repertoire signatures. In total, over 130 blood samples were TCR-sequenced: around 42 ophthalmopathy, 80 or so hyperthyroidism and some 17 hyperthyroidism-to-ophthalmopathy patients. To explore V-J signatures that separate ophthalmopathy from hyperthyroidism, a discovery set of about a hundred patients was enrolled, consisting of 40 to 45 with ophthalmopathy and 57 with stable hyperthyroidism. For independent validation, a separate cohort was made up of fewer than 20 hyperthyroidism patients plus 17 patients who later progressed from hyperthyroidism to ophthalmopathy. T-cell repertoires of thyroid tissue and blood were compared in a handful of hyperthyroidism patients. Following sample collection, hyperthyroidism patients were given methimazole at a starting dose of 30 mg daily, and ophthalmopathy patients were given high-dose intravenous methylprednisolone. The roughly 91 discovery patients were randomly split 7:3 into training and test sets. Findings and caveats that apply to the study as a whole: The 13-signature model separated ophthalmopathy from stable hyperthyroidism with around 90% sensitivity and 81.08% specificity in cross-validation, and 80%/75% in the test set. Sample size was not statistically predetermined, and group allocation was not concealed from the investigators. In validation, the model predicted ophthalmopathy progression with nearly 71% sensitivity and around 72% specificity; approximately 12 predicted patients were CT-confirmed with GO in a median of around 6 months. Among expanded thyroid clonotypes with frequency above 0.001, most also showed up in blood, which suggests that blood repertoires may reflect the thyroid immune response.

Reading the germline V gene gives CDR1 SGHVS and CDR2 FQNEAQ. Between the V and J ends, shortened by 4 bases and 6 bases respectively, the junction contains 9 bases. The cysteine opens and the phenylalanine closes a CDR3 of 13 amino acids. CDR3 DNA only is kept here, 39 bases in frame from base 1. For repertoire sequencing, the TCR beta CDR3 regions were amplified from RNA transcripts. A first-round RT-PCR used HTBI primers with the Qiagen OneStep RT-PCR kit, followed by a second-round multiplex PCR, size selection and purification. Sequencing of the libraries was carried out on an Illumina HiSeq2000 in paired-end mode with 100 bp reads. From the authors' description of their analysis: SOAPnuke was used for read processing, and reads with adapters, uncalled bases, a mean Phred below 15, or no exact constant-primer or identifier match were discarded. COPE v1.2.5 was used to merge high-quality paired reads. Unique nucleotide sequences were defined as clonotypes and aligned to IMGT TRB V, D and J references using MiTCR v1.1. Analysis was restricted to V-J combinations with a frequency above 0.0001, which covered 99.2% of repertoires. A TCR clonal expansion and chaos score per V-J combination was defined as the ratio of F50 clonal expansion to chaos observed in the TCRdist matrix. Welch's t-statistics and random forest were used to narrow the features down to around twelve V-J combinations, which were then fed into a naive Bayes classifier. The similarity between thyroid and blood repertoires was quantified using the Morisita-Horn index. The raw public data were reprocessed by TCRdb itself: fastp quality trimming at Q25, MiXCR clonotype calling, in-frame beta chains only. Rows merge per CDR3 protein into single entries with the most common DNA and genes. TCRdb, rather than the study authors, made the V and J calls. The sample table holds roughly 610,000 distinct CDR3 sequences, of which about 20% were seen once. Clones ranked in the top ten supply roughly 6.9% of the sample.

Stable hyperthyroidism was defined as no progression to ophthalmopathy within 18 months of follow-up. The hyperthyroidism patients were 18 to 65 years old and newly diagnosed, with a disease duration of less than 2 months. Patients were excluded if they had other autoimmune diseases, uncontrolled infections, pregnancy or lactation. Clinical symptoms, serum thyroxine, TRAb, thyroid ultrasound and orbital computed tomography were used for diagnosis. Ficoll-Paque density gradient centrifugation was used to isolate PBMCs from around 10 ml of fresh peripheral blood. Trizol reagent was used to extract the total RNA, and its quality was then checked on an Agilent 2100 Bioanalyzer.

This sequence uses TRBV7-8 and TRBJ2-2; the D gene is perhaps TRBD1, on 5 matching bases. The sequenced sample was peripheral blood. This receptor was identified in a woman between 18 and 29 years old with stable Graves' hyperthyroidism. Some clones in this sample may be carry-over from other donors' samples. Donor details come from another sample of the same person, matched by shared clones. CDR3 region: CASSSVRAGELFF. Here is the DNA: TGTGCCAGCAGCTCAGTCAGGGCCGGGGAGCTGTTTTTT. Where the CDR3 stops, the reference TRBV7-8 and TRBJ2-2 genes take over; the full variable domain is GAGVSQSPRYKVAKRGQDVALRCDPISGHVSLFWYQQALGQGPEFLTYFQNEAQLDKSGLPSDRFFAERPEGSVSTLKIQRTQQEDSAVYLCASSSVRAGELFFGEGSRLTVL.